These T cell receptor beta chains were read from a single sample in a study of cytomegalovirus exposure and HLA in healthy donors. This table comes from immunoSEQ multiplex PCR, and its TCRdb copy is limited to in-frame clones, with some not included. The data contain about 120,000 clones, about 15% of them singletons. The sequenced sample was PBMCs. The receptor source for this set is a female donor in good health and CMV-seropositive. Both conserved end residues are part of each CDR3. A D gene is named only where the DNA matches it firmly. Expanded clones get a size class; other rows say once, few or many, or leave the size out.

D gene	V gene	clone size	J gene	CDR3 DNA	CDR3 protein
NA	TRBV6-6	NA	TRBJ2-5	TGTGCCAGCATCCCCGGCGGGGCACAAGAGACCCAGTACTTC	CASIPGGAQETQYF
NA	TRBV27	NA	TRBJ2-2	TGTGCCAGCAGCCCAAGCATGAACACCGGGGAGCTGTTTTTT	CASSPSMNTGELFF
NA	TRBV7-2	few	TRBJ2-3	TGTGCCAGCAGCTTAGTCGACTTAACTAGCACAGATACGCAGTATTTT	CASSLVDLTSTDTQYF
NA	TRBV29-1	NA	TRBJ1-2	TGCAGCGTTGAAGTCAGTTCCTATGGCTACACCTTC	CSVEVSSYGYTF
TRBD1	TRBV5-6	NA	TRBJ1-5	TGTGCCAGCAGCTTGGGGGGACAGGTTCAGCCCCAGCATTTT	CASSLGGQVQPQHF
TRBD1	TRBV7-9	NA	TRBJ1-1	TGTGCCAGCAGCCCAGGGGGCACTGAAGCTTTCTTT	CASSPGGTEAFF
NA	TRBV7-8	NA	TRBJ2-7	TGTGCCAGCAGCTTAGTGTCGTCGAGAGGGGGGGGAACTTACGAGCAGTACTTC	CASSLVSSRGGGTYEQYF
TRBD1	TRBV10-2	few	TRBJ1-5	TGCGCCAGCAGTGAGTCGAGACAGGGGAATCAGCCCCAGCATTTT	CASSESRQGNQPQHF
NA	TRBV7-2	NA	TRBJ1-1	TGTGCCAGCAGCTTAGGGTGGTGGGCCGGAGCGGGGACTGAAGCTTTCTTT	CASSLGWWAGAGTEAFF
NA	TRBV7-9	NA	TRBJ2-3	TGTGCCAGCAGCTTATCCCTCTCAGATACGCAGTATTTT	CASSLSLSDTQYF
NA	TRBV9	NA	TRBJ2-3	TGTGCCAGCAGCGACGGTTCCTTTTACACAGATACGCAGTATTTT	CASSDGSFYTDTQYF
TRBD2	TRBV5-6	NA	TRBJ2-3	TGTGCCAGCAGCGCCCTCGGTGGGACTAGCGGTGATACGCAGTATTTT	CASSALGGTSGDTQYF
NA	TRBV28	few	TRBJ2-4	TGTGCCAGCAGCAGATGGGGGGGAGGGGGCAAAAACATTCAGTACTTC	CASSRWGGGGKNIQYF
TRBD2	TRBV5-1	NA	TRBJ2-5	TGCGCCAGCAGCTTGGGAAGCGGGGGGTCCCAAGAGACCCAGTACTTC	CASSLGSGGSQETQYF
NA	TRBV5-4	few	TRBJ2-5	TGTGCCAGCAGCCGTCCAGGGGTGTACCAAGAGACCCAGTACTTC	CASSRPGVYQETQYF
NA	TRBV5-4	few	TRBJ1-1	TGTGCCAGCAGCTTGGAATCAAGCAACACTGAAGCTTTCTTT	CASSLESSNTEAFF
NA	TRBV19	NA	TRBJ1-5	TGTGCCAGTAGAATAAGACAGGAACTCAATCAGCCCCAGCATTTT	CASRIRQELNQPQHF
NA	TRBV30	few	TRBJ2-1	TGTGCCTGGAGTGTTATGTCAGCCTACAATGAGCAGTTCTTC	CAWSVMSAYNEQFF
TRBD2	TRBV12-5	NA	TRBJ2-2	TGTGCTAGTGGTTCACGACTAGCGGGAGGTACCGGGGAGCTGTTTTTT	CASGSRLAGGTGELFF
NA	TRBV5-1	NA	TRBJ2-1	TGCGCCAGCAGCTTGTATGGCTCTACCGGGTGGGAGACCCAGTTCTTC	CASSLYGSTGWETQFF
TRBD1	TRBV9	few	TRBJ2-1	TGTGCCAGCAGCGTAATCGGACAGGGGAGAGGCGATGAGCAGTTCTTC	CASSVIGQGRGDEQFF
TRBD2	TRBV29-1	NA	TRBJ2-2	TGCAGCGCGGGACTAGCGGGAGCGAACACCGGGGAGCTGTTTTTT	CSAGLAGANTGELFF
TRBD1	TRBV2	NA	TRBJ1-6	TGTGCCAGCATTGGTCAGGGGGGTTCACCCCTCCACTTT	CASIGQGGSPLHF
TRBD1	TRBV28	NA	TRBJ1-2	TGTGCCAGCAGTCCAGGCGTGAGGGGGCGGAGTGGCTACACCTTC	CASSPGVRGRSGYTF
NA	TRBV4-2	NA	TRBJ2-1	TGTGCCAGCAGCCAAGCTTCGAGGGATGAGCAGTTCTTC	CASSQASRDEQFF
TRBD2	TRBV7-2	NA	TRBJ2-7	TGTGCCAGCAGCTTAGGGGGACTAGCGGGAGACGAGCAGTACTTC	CASSLGGLAGDEQYF
NA	TRBV6-5	few	TRBJ2-1	TGTGCCAGCAGAACTACCTCTTTCGTAGAGCAGTTCTTC	CASRTTSFVEQFF
TRBD1	TRBV28	NA	TRBJ1-1	TGTGCCAGCAGTTTGCTTGACCTCAGGGGGCTGAACACTGAAGCTTTCTTT	CASSLLDLRGLNTEAFF
TRBD2	TRBV5-1	NA	TRBJ2-1	TGCGCCAGCAGCTCACGAAGGACTAGCGGGGGGCCAGACAATGAGCAGTTCTTC	CASSSRRTSGGPDNEQFF
NA	TRBV5-4	NA	TRBJ2-4	TGTGCCAGCAGCTCGATAAAACAGGGACACAAAAACATTCAGTACTTC	CASSSIKQGHKNIQYF
TRBD2	TRBV19	NA	TRBJ2-3	TGTGCCAGTAGGCGGACTAGCGGGACGGCAGATACGCAGTATTTT	CASRRTSGTADTQYF
NA	TRBV30	few	TRBJ1-5	TGTGCCTGGAGTGAACGGGGGAATCAGCCCCAGCATTTT	CAWSERGNQPQHF
TRBD1	TRBV30	NA	TRBJ1-1	TGTGCCTGGTACCCACCCCAACAGGGGCCCACTGAAGCTTTCTTT	CAWYPPQQGPTEAFF
NA	TRBV5-1	NA	TRBJ1-2	TGCGCCAGCAGCAGGTACGGGGATGGCTACACCTTC	CASSRYGDGYTF
TRBD1	TRBV6-5	NA	TRBJ1-5	TGTGCCAGCAACAGGGGTAGGAATCAGCCCCAGCATTTT	CASNRGRNQPQHF
TRBD2	TRBV27	few	TRBJ2-3	TGTGCCAGCAGCCGGGGACTAGGACGTGGCACAGATACGCAGTATTTT	CASSRGLGRGTDTQYF
TRBD1	TRBV6-1	NA	TRBJ1-2	TGTGCCAGCAGTGACCGGGACAGGGGTGATGGCTACACCTTC	CASSDRDRGDGYTF
NA	TRBV5-4	NA	TRBJ2-7	TGTGCCAGCAGCTTGGTGAGACAGTCGGTGTACTTC	CASSLVRQSVYF
NA	TRBV1	NA	TRBJ1-2	TGCACCAGCAGCCAAGATAGGTTTCGGAATAGCGTAGGACAGTCGATCTATGGCTACACCTTC	CTSSQDRFRNSVGQSIYGYTF
NA	TRBV7-2	NA	TRBJ2-3	TGTGCCAGCAGCAGGGACTTCACAGATACGCAGTATTTT	CASSRDFTDTQYF
NA	TRBV2	few	TRBJ1-2	TGTGCCACCTCCTGGGGGGTTGGCTACACCTTC	CATSWGVGYTF
NA	TRBV27	NA	TRBJ1-6	TGTGCCAGCAGTCGAGGCGGGGCAGCGTATAATTCACCCCTCCACTTT	CASSRGGAAYNSPLHF
TRBD1	TRBV4-3	NA	TRBJ2-5	TGCGCCAGCAGCCAAGCATGGACAGGGGTGAGCGCAGAGACCCAGTACTTC	CASSQAWTGVSAETQYF
NA	TRBV6-5	few	TRBJ2-1	TGTGCCAGCAGTAAACCCACCACAGGGAATGAGCAGTTCTTC	CASSKPTTGNEQFF
NA	TRBV15	NA	TRBJ2-7	TGTGCCACCGCCCCCCAGGGGGGCGGCTACGAGCAGTACTTC	CATAPQGGGYEQYF
TRBD2	TRBV4-3	few	TRBJ2-1	TGCGCCAGCAGCCAAGATAGGCTAGCGGGGGTTCCGCAGTTCTTC	CASSQDRLAGVPQFF